This T cell receptor beta chain is drawn from a study of T cell changes during pregnancy in multiple sclerosis. Sequenced by immunoSEQ multiplex PCR; TCRdb stores in-frame clones only, minus some. The table records 35,000 to 50,000 clones, roughly 92% of them present only once. The CDR3 extends over 16 amino acids. Trimming took off 2 bases at V and 3 bases at J, with 17 bases between the two ends. Looked up from germline, CDR1 is MNHEY and CDR2 is SMNVEV (reference sequence). This clonotype was obtained from a female donor with multiple sclerosis, enrolled in a pregnancy study. The material was CD4+ T cells from peripheral blood mononuclear cells, obtained in the first trimester of pregnancy. The chain has TRBV27 and TRBJ2-7; D is undetermined. CDR3 sequence reads: CASSLIRTRNSYEQYF. CDR3 sequence (DNA): TGTGCCAGCAGTTTAATTAGAACGAGGAATAGCTACGAGCAGTACTTC.